The 13 T cell receptor beta chains listed next were all sequenced from one sample in a study of T cells in localized non-small cell lung cancer (dated by TCRdb to between 2020 and 2021). Library construction relied on the immunoSEQ multiplex PCR assay. This is the immuneACCESS table as TCRdb keeps it, with only in-frame sequences that have V and J called. A part of the clones is gone; compared with another copy, unresolved V genes explain less than half, and the rest is unexplained. The sample profile shows around 69,000 clones; under 90% of them were found once. The ten largest clonotypes hold approximately 2% of the sample. Source: peripheral blood, taken before any cancer treatment. The receptor source for this set is a woman between 35 and 70 years old with stage I lung adenocarcinoma.

The chain links TRBV18 to TRBJ1-2; 9 bases agree with TRBD1. This CDR3 region has 15 residues. V dropped 3 bases and J dropped 4; count of bases not matched to a gene: 6. Germline V gives CDR1 KGHSH, CDR2 LQKENI. CDR3 in amino acids: CASSPPTGGLYGYTF. CDR3 DNA sequence: TGTGCCAGCTCACCGCCAACAGGGGGCCTCTATGGCTACACCTTC.

The chain combines TRBV9 with TRBJ2-2; D remains ambiguous. V was cut by 4 bases and J by 3 bases, with 10 bases left in between. This CDR3 has 14 residues. Per the germline V gene, CDR1 is SGDLS and CDR2 is YYNGEE. This CDR3 is CASSFGPHTGELFF. The CDR3 DNA sequence: TGTGCCAGCAGCTTCGGGCCTCACACCGGGGAGCTGTTTTTT.

This clone was seen just once. V gene TRBV11-3 combines with J gene TRBJ2-3, with no clear D. Looked up from germline, CDR1 is SGHNT and CDR2 is YENEEA. The CDR3 has 15 residues. V lost 4 bases and J 1 base, leaving 12 bases between the germline ends. CDR3: CASSSRFEGTDTQYF. The CDR3 region has the DNA TGTGCCAGCAGCTCGAGGTTTGAGGGCACAGATACGCAGTATTTT.

CDR3 in DNA: TGTGCCAGCAGCTGGCCAGGGGCTAACAACAACGAGCAGTACTTC. This encodes CASSWPGANNNEQYF. V gene TRBV5-4 combines with J gene TRBJ2-7; D possibly corresponds to TRBD1 (6 bases). This CDR3 has 15 residues. Germline V gives CDR1 SGHNT, CDR2 YYREEE (reference sequence). Trimming took off 3 bases at V and 5 bases at J, with 18 bases between the two ends. The full variable domain, in which reference TRBV5-4 and TRBJ2-7 provide the parts outside the CDR3, is ETGVTQSPTHLIKTRGQQVTLRCSSQSGHNTVSWYQQALGQGPQFIFQYYREEENGRGNFPPRFSGLQFPNYSSELNVNALELDDSALYLCASSWPGANNNEQYFGPGTRLTVT.

Remarks on this clone: The sample holds other DNA sequences that translate to the same CDR3. The chain couples TRBV18 to TRBJ1-1; unclear D gene. The CDR3 is made up of 13 amino acids. V gave up 1 base and J gave up 1 base, with 4 bases separating them. Looked up from germline, CDR1 is KGHSH and CDR2 is LQKENI. The CDR3 sequence: CASSPQENTEAFF. The DNA for the CDR3 is TGTGCCAGCTCACCACAAGAGAACACTGAAGCTTTCTTT.

This sequence joins TRBV27 and TRBJ1-6, with 8 bases matching TRBD1. This CDR3 is 16 amino acids long. With V trimmed by 2 bases and J by 11 bases, 11 bases remained unmatched. Germline loops: CDR1 MNHEY, CDR2 SMNVEV (reference sequence). CDR3 coding DNA: TGTGCCAGCAGTTTAAGGGAAACAGGGGGTGGGGCACCCCTCCACTTT. Protein product: CASSLRETGGGAPLHF.

J is TRBJ1-1 and V is TRBV28, with 7 bases matching TRBD1. Germline-derived CDR1 and CDR2 are MDHEN and SYDVKM. Losses at the gene ends were 6 bases for V and 0 bases for J; bases not matched to a gene: 4. The CDR3 spans 14 residues. The CDR3 nucleotides read TGTGCCAGCAGCCCCGGGACAGTGAACACTGAAGCTTTCTTT. Amino acids: CASSPGTVNTEAFF.

This chain joins TRBV19 and TRBJ1-1, with a tentative D call TRBD1 (5 bases). V was cut by 10 bases and J by 4 bases, with 22 bases left in between. The germline gives CDR1 LNHDA, CDR2 SQIVND (reference sequence). CDR3 length equals 15 residues. As DNA, the CDR3 is TGTGCCACCACCCGGTCAGGGAAGGCGGGCACTGAAGCTTTCTTT. Translation: CATTRSGKAGTEAFF.

This chain uses TRBV30 with TRBJ2-2; 8 nucleotides match TRBD1. Trimming removed 4 bases from V and 5 bases from J; junction bases left unmatched: 15. CDR3 length: 17 residues. In germline, CDR1 is GTSNPN, CDR2 SVGIG (reference sequence). This chain's CDR3 is CAWNGQGAPLWTGELFF. In nucleotides, the CDR3 is TGTGCCTGGAATGGTCAGGGGGCCCCTTTGTGGACCGGGGAGCTGTTTTTT.

This clone has a handful of counts. The J gene is TRBJ2-3, the V gene TRBV6-5; D gene ambiguous. Deletions cut 0 bases from V and 2 bases from J, with 12 bases between. The CDR3 is made up of 16 amino acids. The germline V gene encodes CDR1 MNHEY and CDR2 SVGAGI. The CDR3 here is CASSYSLSRSTDTQYF. Written as DNA, the CDR3 is TGTGCCAGCAGTTACTCTCTGTCGCGGTCCACAGATACGCAGTATTTT.

CDR3 sequence: CASSLEPGTYEQYF. CDR3 coding DNA: TGTGCCAGCAGCTTAGAACCGGGAACCTACGAGCAGTACTTC. V is TRBV11-2 and J is TRBJ2-7; possible D gene TRBD2, 5 bases. The CDR3 is made up of 14 amino acids. V was shortened by 0 bases and J by 2 bases, with 8 bases between the two germline ends. Germline-derived CDR1 and CDR2 are SGHAT and FQNNGV.

The chain is built from TRBV9 and TRBJ1-5; D gene unclear. The CDR3 runs to 13 residues. The V and J ends lost 1 base and 7 bases respectively, with 9 bases between them. Germline lookup yields CDR1 SGDLS and CDR2 YYNGEE. The CDR3 nucleotides are TGTGCCAGCAGCGTAAGTGGGGAGCAGCCCCAGCATTTT. This encodes CASSVSGEQPQHF. Full variable domain (remainder filled in from reference TRBV9 and TRBJ1-5): DSGVTQTPKHLITATGQRVTLRCSPRSGDLSVYWYQQSLDQGLQFLIQYYNGEERAKGNILERFSAQQFPDLHSELNLSSLELGDSALYFCASSVSGEQPQHFGDGTRLSIL.

Here the CDR3 DNA reads TGCAGGGCCGGGACAAACACTGAAGCTTTCTTT. Encoded protein: CRAGTNTEAFF. The V call is TRBV20-1, the J call TRBJ1-1; perhaps TRBD1 as D (6 bases). The CDR3 sequence is 11 residues long. Germline V gives CDR1 DFQATT, CDR2 SNEGSKA (reference sequence).